The subject of this entry is one T cell receptor beta chain. Its antigen is still unknown. Per-base qualities were not stored, and no clone one base away is much larger. These data come from a study of cytomegalovirus exposure and HLA in healthy donors (dated by TCRdb to 2016 to 2017). Regarding the research as a whole: According to a later analysis, one platform produced both the 100 to 150 validation repertoires and the roughly 650 repertoires of the first cohort. The aim of the study was to test whether cataloging public T cell receptors could identify signatures of past pathogen exposure. Along with the roughly 670-subject first cohort, a separate validation cohort of some 130 different subjects was used. The study combined high-throughput TCR immunosequencing, statistical association of individual TCRs with disease status, and machine learning to predict cytomegalovirus infection status.

Broader findings and caveats from the paper: The classifier was reported to diagnose cytomegalovirus status with high specificity and sensitivity in both the original and validation cohorts. A total of 150 or so TCR beta chains were listed by the study as associated with cytomegalovirus. The authors suggested that the approach could potentially be extended to other disease states and immunological phenotypes. In vitro tests confirmed that a few of the cytomegalovirus-associated TCR beta chains recognize cytomegalovirus antigens. Most TCR sequences were observed very rarely across donors, whereas some public TCRs were present in many individuals. Subsequent analysis determined that TCRs grouped into clusters in the first cohort also showed a tendency toward co-occurrence across the roughly 110 validation repertoires, and 94% of cluster scores exceeded 0. The validation cohort had no HLA typing available for a later analysis, so co-occurrence within that cohort was assessed over all 130 or so repertoires.

Libraries were constructed by the immunoSEQ multiplex PCR assay. The authors' pipeline ran thus. A statistical classification framework was built for diagnosing cytomegalovirus status from the catalog of TCR beta chain sequences. TCRdb took over this immuneACCESS table, retaining in-frame rearrangements with V and J assigned. Such tables are incomplete; in checked studies, under half of the missing clones stem from an unresolved V gene, and the remainder is unexplained. V, J and clone size reflect that table, while D and trimming were determined from the DNA. The sample includes fewer than 70,000 clones, with roughly 96% observed a single time. Clones ranked in the top ten supply 0.9% of the sample. Separate from the approximately 700-subject first cohort, the validation cohort of 90 to 150 subjects was the group to which the donors belonged. From the germline V gene, CDR1 is MDHEN and CDR2 is SYDVKM. The V end loses 5 bases and the J end loses 0 bases, and a stretch of 13 bases separates them. The CDR3 holds 15 amino acids from the cysteine to the phenylalanine. The retained sequence is limited to the CDR3, 45 bases, with the frame set at the first base.

The clonotype was recovered from a man aged 18 to 35 in good health and CMV-seronegative. The sequenced sample consisted of PBMCs. The sequence is built from TRBV28 and TRBJ2-5, and the D gene may be TRBD2, 6 bases matching. The DNA is TGTGCCAGCAGTCTGGGGACGGGAGACCAAGAGACCCAGTACTTC. This is translated as CASSLGTGDQETQYF.